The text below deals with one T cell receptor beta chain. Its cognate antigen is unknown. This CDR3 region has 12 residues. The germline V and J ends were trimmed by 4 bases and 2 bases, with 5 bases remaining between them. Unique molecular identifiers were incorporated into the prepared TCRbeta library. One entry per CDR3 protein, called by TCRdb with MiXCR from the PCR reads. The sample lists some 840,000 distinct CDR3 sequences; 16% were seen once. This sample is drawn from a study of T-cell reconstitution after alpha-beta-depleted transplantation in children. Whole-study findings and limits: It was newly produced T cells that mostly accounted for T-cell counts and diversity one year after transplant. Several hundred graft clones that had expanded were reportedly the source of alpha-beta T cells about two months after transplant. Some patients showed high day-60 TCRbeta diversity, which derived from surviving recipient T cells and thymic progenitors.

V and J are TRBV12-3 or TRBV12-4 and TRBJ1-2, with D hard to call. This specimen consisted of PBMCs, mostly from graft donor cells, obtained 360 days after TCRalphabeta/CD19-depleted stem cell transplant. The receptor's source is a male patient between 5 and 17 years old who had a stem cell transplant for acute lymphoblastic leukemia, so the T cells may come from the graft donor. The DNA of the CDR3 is TGTGCCAGCAGTTCCCAGAACTATGGCTACACCTTC. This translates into CASSSQNYGYTF.